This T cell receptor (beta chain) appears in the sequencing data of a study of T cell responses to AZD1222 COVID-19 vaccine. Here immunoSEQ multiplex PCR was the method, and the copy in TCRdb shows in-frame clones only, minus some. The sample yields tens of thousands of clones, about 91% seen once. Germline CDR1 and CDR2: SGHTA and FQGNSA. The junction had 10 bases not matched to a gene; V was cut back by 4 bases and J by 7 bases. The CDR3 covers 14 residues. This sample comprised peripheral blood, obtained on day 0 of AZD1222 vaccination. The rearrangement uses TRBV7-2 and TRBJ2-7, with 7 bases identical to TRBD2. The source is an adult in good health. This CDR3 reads CASSSGAGAGEQYF. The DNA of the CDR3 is TGTGCCAGCAGCTCCGGGGCGGGAGCCGGGGAGCAGTACTTC.